Shown below are 9 T cell receptor beta chains from a single sample sequenced in a study of OX40 agonist ivuxolimab in advanced cancers. TCRdb's table, derived via immunoSEQ multiplex PCR, lists solely in-frame clones and lacks some. The sample records 70,000 to 80,000 clones, 75% to 95% being singletons. The specimen was CD4+ or CD8+ T cells sorted from blood, collected in a trial of the OX40 agonist ivuxolimab. These receptors were taken from an adult with an advanced solid tumor such as melanoma, head and neck, liver or kidney cancer.

This sequence joins TRBV28 and TRBJ2-7; D is unclear. The V and J ends lost 2 bases and 3 bases respectively, with 2 bases between them. This CDR3 is built from 11 residues. Germline V gene data show CDR1 as MDHEN and CDR2 as SYDVKM. The CDR3 DNA follows: TGTGCCAGCAGTTTAAACTACGAGCAGTACTTC. It specifies CASSLNYEQYF.

V is TRBV11-2 and J is TRBJ2-7, with TRBD2 as a possible D gene (5 bases). The ends were cut back, 5 bases at V and 3 bases at J, with 11 bases in the middle. CDR3 length equals 13 residues. CDR1 and CDR2 from the germline V gene are SGHAT and FQNNGV. This CDR3 reads CASSAPDYYEQYF. The CDR3 DNA sequence: TGTGCCAGCAGCGCGCCCGACTACTACGAGCAGTACTTC.

The genes are TRBV7-6 and TRBJ1-1; D may be TRBD1 (6 bases). Germline V lookup: CDR1 SGHVS, CDR2 FNYEAQ. The CDR3 has 15 residues. Trimming took 1 base from V and 6 from J, leaving 15 bases between them. CDR3 DNA: TGTGCCAGCAGCTTAGACCCCATAGGGGGTTCTGAAGCTTTCTTT. It is translated as CASSLDPIGGSEAFF.

This chain joins TRBV30 and TRBJ2-5, with 8 bases matching TRBD2. Germline CDR1 is GTSNPN and CDR2 is SVGIG (reference sequence). V shed 1 base and J 5 bases; nucleotides not matched to a gene: 9. The CDR3 runs 15 residues. The CDR3 sequence is CAWSEDSGVGETQYF. The CDR3, as DNA: TGTGCCTGGAGTGAGGATAGCGGGGTGGGGGAGACCCAGTACTTC.

This chain joins TRBV9 and TRBJ2-1; TRBD1 matches at 10 bases. The germline V gene encodes CDR1 SGDLS and CDR2 YYNGEE. The CDR3 is 16 amino acids. V lost 2 bases to trimming and J lost 9 bases; unmatched junction nucleotides: 11. The CDR3 region has the DNA TGTGCCAGCAGCGTCCGGGACAGGGGTCTACAGGGTGAGCAGTTCTTC. Its protein product is CASSVRDRGLQGEQFF.

Note on this clone: One junction end does not reproduce the germline sequence, and a read error may be involved. The V and J genes are TRBV7-7 and TRBJ2-3; D is perhaps TRBD1 (5 bases). Germline assignment: CDR1 SSHAT and CDR2 FNYEAQ (reference sequence). This CDR3 has 14 residues. The CDR3 protein is CASSQGQGTDTQYF. The CDR3 DNA follows: TGTGCTAGCAGCCAGGGCCAGGGCACAGATACGCAGTATTTT.

The chain couples TRBV15 to TRBJ2-7; D may be TRBD1 (6 bases). V shed 7 bases and J shed 0 bases, with 16 bases lying between them. CDR3 size: 15 residues. The germline V gene has CDR1 LNHNV and CDR2 YYDKDF (reference sequence). The chain's CDR3 is CATTADSGSSYEQYF. In DNA, the CDR3 is TGTGCCACCACTGCGGACAGCGGCAGCTCCTACGAGCAGTACTTC.

The J gene is TRBJ2-1, the V gene TRBV9; tentatively, D is TRBD2 (6 bases). The CDR3 runs to 17 residues. Deletions cut 0 bases from V and 0 bases from J, with 13 bases between. Germline loops: CDR1 SGDLS, CDR2 YYNGEE. In DNA form, the CDR3 reads TGTGCCAGCAGCGTAGTAGGAGGGGTGAGCTCCTACAATGAGCAGTTCTTC. It codes for CASSVVGGVSSYNEQFF.

The chain recombines TRBV6-1 with TRBJ1-1; D unclear. The V gene lost 1 base and the J gene lost 1 base, with 7 bases spanning the gap. Germline lookup yields CDR1 MNHNS and CDR2 SASEGT. The CDR3 is 14 amino acids. The CDR3 region is CASSEGAGNTEAFF. In DNA form, the CDR3 reads TGTGCCAGCAGTGAAGGGGCGGGGAACACTGAAGCTTTCTTT.